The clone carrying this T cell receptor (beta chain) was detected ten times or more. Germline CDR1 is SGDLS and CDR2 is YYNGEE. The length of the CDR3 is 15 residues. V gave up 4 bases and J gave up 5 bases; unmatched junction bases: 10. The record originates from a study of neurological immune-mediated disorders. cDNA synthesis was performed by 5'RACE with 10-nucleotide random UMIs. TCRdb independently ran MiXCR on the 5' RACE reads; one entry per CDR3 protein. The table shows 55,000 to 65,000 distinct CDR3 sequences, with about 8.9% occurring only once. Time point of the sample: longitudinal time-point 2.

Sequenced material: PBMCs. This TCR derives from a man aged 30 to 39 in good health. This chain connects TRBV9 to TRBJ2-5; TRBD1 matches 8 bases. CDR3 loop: CASSPRGRGLETQYF. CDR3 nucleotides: TGTGCCAGCAGCCCCCGAGGCAGGGGGCTTGAGACCCAGTACTTC. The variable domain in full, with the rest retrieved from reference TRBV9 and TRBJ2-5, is DSGVTQTPKHLITATGQRVTLRCSPRSGDLSVYWYQQSLDQGLQFLIQYYNGEERAKGNILERFSAQQFPDLHSELNLSSLELGDSALYFCASSPRGRGLETQYFGPGTRLLVL.